The entry that follows covers one T cell receptor beta chain sequence. This clonotype came up a few times. The antigen it recognizes is unknown. No base qualities exist here, and no much larger clone lies one base off it. To demonstrate the VDJtools post-analysis software, the study profiled TCR beta repertoires from the peripheral blood of about a dozen young patients with multiple sclerosis. The patients with multiple sclerosis were children and adolescents between about 6 and 17 years of age. This sample was included in a study of post-analysis software for immune sequencing data (dated by TCRdb to the mid-2010s). About the study as a whole: Relapsing-remitting, secondary progressive and progressive-relapsing multiple sclerosis were recorded as disease courses, and subtype annotation was lacking for some patients. The patient repertoires were set against about 12 previously published healthy control repertoires from donors whose ages ranged from roughly 6 to 26 years. A subset of samples was prepared in parallel using single-end sample barcoding, then pooled and co-amplified after Illumina adapter ligation. Here is what the overall study found, with its caveats: Compared with controls, multiple sclerosis patients had significantly lower normalized Chao1 diversity, a finding suggesting substantial peripheral T-cell clonal expansion. The multiple sclerosis patient group was slightly younger than the control group. Direct clustering with F measure revealed strong co-clustering of samples prepared in the same batch, which led to a batch-effect correction.

The library was produced with PCR. TCRdb names Illumina HiSeq 2500 as the instrument used. To reduce PCR and sequencing biases, unique molecular identifiers were built into the TCR beta cDNA libraries. Every 1 to 10 million input T cells yielded approximately 500,000 cDNA molecules, meaning each molecule approximated one T cell. The patient libraries were prepared and sequenced using the same protocol as the earlier healthy control dataset. Samples belonging to the same batch were prepared together, multiplexed and sequenced on a shared HiSeq lane. The authors processed their data as follows. Raw barcoded reads were processed with MIGEC, and single-read molecular identifier groups were discarded before consensus assembly and CDR3 extraction. Clonotype tables were post-analysed with VDJtools, and diversity was normalized by down-sampling all datasets to the smallest sample size. To correct batch-related cross-sample contamination, repertoire overlap clustering matched CDR3 amino acid sequences but not nucleotide sequences. The public reads were run again by TCRdb, first through fastp at Q25 and then through MiXCR, and only productive beta chains were kept. Rows are combined by CDR3 protein, so each entry shows the most common genes and DNA. The V and J calls come from TCRdb's annotation, not from the publication. The sample contains about 770,000 distinct CDR3 sequences, around 42% of them found a single time. The top ten hold around 4.7% of the sample.

The sample comprised blood. The sequence came from a girl between 10 and 17 years old with multiple sclerosis.

The CDR3 loop reads CSAIYGSPDTQYF. The nucleotide sequence is given as TGCAGTGCTATATACGGGAGCCCAGATACGCAGTATTTT. Recombination linked TRBV20-1 to TRBJ2-3; the D segment could be TRBD2, given 6 matching bases. The junction carries 12 bases between V and J, which are trimmed by 4 bases and 4 bases respectively. CDR3 length: 13 amino acids, cysteine to phenylalanine. The retained sequence is limited to the CDR3, 39 bases, with the frame set at the first base. The germline V gene (reference sequence) specifies DFQATT as CDR1 and SNEGSKA as CDR2.